Listed below are T cell receptor beta chains from one sample, sequenced in a study of shared clonotypes between healthy human individuals. Here immunoSEQ multiplex PCR was the method, and the copy in TCRdb shows in-frame clones only, minus some. The sample includes about 580,000 clones, 95% to 98% seen only once; the top ten take around 0.3%. The sequencing sample was made of naive CD8+ T cells sorted from blood. The receptor set was obtained from a young man in good health. Both conserved end residues are part of each CDR3.

j_call: TRBJ1-2
v_call: TRBV5-5
cdr3_aa: CASSFAPGQEDGYTF

j_call: TRBJ2-7
v_call: TRBV7-9
cdr3_aa: CASSPSIGLYEQYF

j_call: TRBJ1-5
v_call: TRBV6-4
cdr3_aa: CASRAGVRQPQHF

j_call: TRBJ2-1
v_call: TRBV2
cdr3_aa: CASSEFFNNGDNEQFF

j_call: TRBJ2-1
v_call: TRBV7-9
cdr3_aa: CASSRLAGRVDNEQFF

j_call: TRBJ2-7
v_call: TRBV28
cdr3_aa: CASTWTGGYYEQYF

j_call: TRBJ2-4
v_call: TRBV7-8
cdr3_aa: CASTYNILRGTVAKNIQYF

j_call: TRBJ2-7
v_call: TRBV9
cdr3_aa: CASSVEGTVGEQYF

j_call: TRBJ2-7
v_call: TRBV9
cdr3_aa: CASSPSAGTRYEQYF

j_call: TRBJ2-5
v_call: TRBV28
cdr3_aa: CASSTDGYGVKTQYF

j_call: TRBJ2-7
v_call: TRBV28
cdr3_aa: CASSRGGGSSYEQYF

j_call: TRBJ2-7
v_call: TRBV28
cdr3_aa: CASGDSPGGQYF

j_call: TRBJ2-5
v_call: TRBV7-6
cdr3_aa: CASTPFRDVGETQYF

j_call: TRBJ2-1
v_call: TRBV4-1
cdr3_aa: CASSQDLAGEQFF

j_call: TRBJ1-2
v_call: TRBV29-1
cdr3_aa: CSVPADGNYGYTF

j_call: TRBJ2-3
v_call: TRBV27
cdr3_aa: CASSLYRTSGTDTQYF

j_call: TRBJ2-1
v_call: TRBV4-1
cdr3_aa: CASSQEGDEQFF

j_call: TRBJ1-5
v_call: TRBV28
cdr3_aa: CASSSIVHQPQHF

j_call: TRBJ1-5
v_call: TRBV4-1
cdr3_aa: CASSQGNRGDQPQHF

j_call: TRBJ2-1
v_call: TRBV9
cdr3_aa: CASSARLPHNEQFF

j_call: TRBJ2-3
v_call: TRBV7-3
cdr3_aa: CASSSTGTDATDTQYF

j_call: TRBJ2-3
v_call: TRBV7-9
cdr3_aa: CASTSGSTDTQYF

j_call: TRBJ2-3
v_call: TRBV5-3
cdr3_aa: CARSRRRTCTDTQYF

j_call: TRBJ2-7
v_call: TRBV7-9
cdr3_aa: CASSLAGTSTYEQYF

j_call: TRBJ2-1
v_call: TRBV18
cdr3_aa: CASSPKVYNEQFF

j_call: TRBJ1-5
v_call: TRBV28
cdr3_aa: CASSAGGNQPQHF

j_call: TRBJ2-7
v_call: TRBV29-1
cdr3_aa: CSVEESGRETYEQYF

j_call: TRBJ2-7
v_call: TRBV7-9
cdr3_aa: CASSLVGPGGSYEQYF

j_call: TRBJ2-1
v_call: TRBV6-5
cdr3_aa: CASSYSSGSNEQFF

j_call: TRBJ2-5
v_call: TRBV28
cdr3_aa: CASIESGTPTETQYF

j_call: TRBJ1-2
v_call: TRBV29-1
cdr3_aa: CSVEDRSGYTF

j_call: TRBJ2-3
v_call: TRBV19
cdr3_aa: CASSFYTGTSGRERTDTQYF